This TCR beta chain was profiled in a study (dated by TCRdb to 2015 to 2016). The germline V gene encodes CDR1 SGHTA and CDR2 FQGNSA. V loses 2 bases of germline sequence and J loses 3 bases, and the interval between the two ends is 10 bases. The CDR3 numbers 15 residues from cysteine through phenylalanine. The retained sequence is limited to the CDR3, 45 bases, with the frame set at the first base. The library was made by RT-PCR. The sequencer was an Illumina MiSeq. TCRdb cleaned the public reads at Q25 with fastp, built clones with MiXCR and kept in-frame beta chains. Identical CDR3 protein sequences are pooled into one entry, listed with their most common genes and DNA. The sample table holds more than 550,000 distinct CDR3 sequences, of which approximately 15% were seen once. About 3.9% of the sample rests with the top ten. This clonotype has a handful of counts. Its target antigen remains unknown. No base qualities exist here, and no much larger clone lies one base off it.

The chain employs TRBV7-2 and TRBJ1-4; 6 matching bases give a weak D call of TRBD1. Sequencing was carried out using memory CD4+ T cells from blood. The origin of this receptor is a female donor in good health, serving as a healthy control. Read as DNA, the sequence is TGTGCCAGCAGCTTATTGGGACAACCTAATGAAAAACTGTTTTTT. This codes for CASSLLGQPNEKLFF.